The 20 T cell receptor beta chains given below trace back to one sample, sequenced in a study of T-cell reconstitution after alpha-beta-depleted transplantation in children. Unique molecular identifiers were incorporated when the TCRbeta library was constructed. TCRdb used MiXCR to reprocess the PCR reads, holding one entry per CDR3 protein. The sample lists a few hundred thousand distinct CDR3 sequences; around an eighth were seen once. Sequencing used PBMCs from the stem cell graft donor, obtained from the stem cell graft. These receptors all come from a human donor who donated a stem cell graft to a child with combined immunodeficiency.

The chain employs TRBV12-3 or TRBV12-4 and TRBJ2-2; 7 bases align to TRBD2. J gave up 6 bases and V 5 bases, and 9 bases lay outside the gene matches. There are 15 residues in the CDR3. The CDR3 region has the DNA TGTGCCAGCAGTCGACTAGCTTATCGTTCCGGGGAGCTGTTTTTT. It specifies CASSRLAYRSGELFF.

This clonotype turned up a few times. The J gene is TRBJ2-1, the V gene TRBV6-2 or TRBV6-3; no reliable D call. V was shortened by 1 base and J by 7 bases, with 5 bases between the two germline ends. CDR3 length: 12 amino acids. Germline-derived CDR1 and CDR2 are MNHEY and SVGEGT. CDR3 region: CASSYFRNEQFF. The CDR3 bases are TGTGCCAGCAGTTACTTCCGGAATGAGCAGTTCTTC.

The rearrangement joins TRBV5-1 to TRBJ1-2; D might be TRBD1 (5 bases). V shed 0 bases and J shed 8 bases, with 11 bases lying between them. The CDR3 spans 13 residues. Germline CDR1 reads SGHRS; CDR2 reads YFSETQ. CDR3 in amino acids: CASSLVGDSGYTF. The CDR3 coding sequence is TGCGCCAGCAGCTTGGTGGGGGATAGCGGCTACACCTTC.

This clonotype was counted a single time. This sequence joins TRBV11-2 and TRBJ2-7, with D possibly being TRBD1 (6 bases). The germline CDR1 and CDR2 sequences are SGHAT and FQNNGV. Between the trimmed V and J ends, which lost 6 bases and 3 bases, there was a span of 24 bases. The CDR3 totals 17 residues. CDR3 amino acids: CASSLTQTNRVRYEQYF. DNA for the CDR3: TGTGCCAGCAGTTTAACCCAAACCAACAGGGTTCGCTACGAGCAGTACTTC.

Many counts were recorded for this clonotype. The chain couples TRBV2 to TRBJ1-1; D possibly corresponds to TRBD1 (6 bases). CDR1 SNHLY and CDR2 FYNNEI come from the germline V gene. V dropped 5 bases and J dropped 1 base, with 11 bases sitting between them. The CDR3 has 14 amino acids. The CDR3 protein is CASSHGQPNTEAFF. DNA of the CDR3: TGTGCCAGCAGTCACGGACAGCCGAACACTGAAGCTTTCTTT. The whole variable domain, remainder taken from reference TRBV2 and TRBJ1-1, is EPEVTQTPSHQVTQMGQEVILRCVPISNHLYFYWYRQILGQKVEFLVSFYNNEISEKSEIFDDQFSVERPDGSNFTLKIRSTKLEDSAMYFCASSHGQPNTEAFFGQGTRLTVV.

The chain carries TRBV12-3 or TRBV12-4 and TRBJ2-1; D is uncertain. The CDR3 contains 14 residues. Deletions cut 2 bases from V and 8 bases from J, with 13 bases between. The CDR3 here is CASSLRSGAHEQFF. CDR3 nucleotide sequence: TGTGCCAGCAGTTTAAGGTCTGGAGCCCATGAGCAGTTCTTC.

This clonotype was found a few times. V usage is TRBV5-1 and J usage is TRBJ1-1, with 8 bases identical to TRBD1. CDR3 length equals 16 residues. CDR1 SGHRS and CDR2 YFSETQ come from the germline V gene. Trimming at V came to 5 bases and at J to 7 bases, leaving 16 bases not matched to a gene. CDR3 protein: CASRLGVVDRVGEAFF. The CDR3 DNA sequence: TGCGCCAGCAGACTTGGTGTAGTGGACAGGGTTGGTGAAGCTTTCTTT.

The chain uses TRBV11-3 and TRBJ2-7; D might be TRBD1 or TRBD2, each matching 5 bases. Germline V gives CDR1 SGHNT, CDR2 YENEEA. The V end lost 5 bases, the J end lost 1 base, and 15 bases lay between the germline ends. CDR3 length equals 15 residues. CDR3 amino acids: CASSVRDLRSYEQYF. The CDR3 bases are TGTGCCAGCAGCGTTCGGGACCTGAGGTCCTACGAGCAGTACTTC.

V and J are TRBV27 and TRBJ2-3; 7 nucleotides match TRBD1. Germline lookup yields CDR1 MNHEY and CDR2 SMNVEV (reference sequence). The CDR3 loop spans 11 amino acids. With V trimmed by 7 bases and J by 6 bases, 1 base remained unmatched. The CDR3 nucleotides read TGTGCCAGCAACAGGGGCGATACGCAGTATTTT. Its protein product is CASNRGDTQYF.

The chain carries TRBV6-1 and TRBJ2-7; tentative D call: TRBD1 (5 bases). This CDR3 spans 15 amino acids. Trimming removed 6 bases at V and 0 bases at J, with 15 bases between. Germline CDR1 and CDR2: MNHNS and SASEGT. The CDR3 DNA reads TGTGCCAGCAGGGTACTTTCGGACAACTCCTACGAGCAGTACTTC. Amino acids: CASRVLSDNSYEQYF.

The sample holds a few counts of this clonotype. The rearrangement uses TRBV6-5 and TRBJ1-1, with D unclear. CDR3 length: 14 amino acids. Germline CDR1 MNHEY, CDR2 SVGAGI. Deletions cut 2 bases from V and 3 bases from J, with 10 bases between. The CDR3 sequence is CASSYLPRHTEAFF. Here the CDR3 DNA reads TGTGCCAGCAGTTACCTTCCAAGGCACACTGAAGCTTTCTTT.

This clonotype appeared a few times. The chain carries TRBV7-9 and TRBJ1-3; D is possibly TRBD1 (6 bases). Germline CDR1 SEHNR, CDR2 FQNEAQ (reference sequence). Trimming took 5 bases from V and 3 from J, leaving 11 bases between them. The CDR3 spans 14 residues. DNA for the CDR3: TGTGCCAGCAGCCTCGGGGGGCTTGGAAACACCATATATTTT. Protein product: CASSLGGLGNTIYF.

In its sample, this clonotype was seen a few times. The rearrangement uses TRBV12-3 or TRBV12-4 and TRBJ2-3; TRBD1 agrees at 9 bases. With V trimmed by 3 bases and J by 0 bases, 4 bases remained unmatched. The CDR3 has 16 amino acids. The CDR3: CASSLGQGGSTDTQYF. CDR3 bases: TGTGCCAGCAGTTTGGGACAGGGTGGGAGCACAGATACGCAGTATTTT.

In this sample, this clonotype turned up a few times. The chain combines TRBV7-2 with TRBJ2-1, with 14 positions matching TRBD2. Unmatched junction bases numbered 7, after V lost 1 base and J lost 8 bases. CDR1 and CDR2 (germline): SGHTA, FQGNSA. The CDR3 extends over 17 amino acids. CDR3 loop: CASSLVGLAGEGHEQFF. The CDR3 DNA reads TGTGCCAGCAGCTTAGTGGGACTAGCGGGAGAGGGCCATGAGCAGTTCTTC.

This clonotype was recorded many times. V gene TRBV20-1 combines with J gene TRBJ2-7; TRBD1 or TRBD2 may be the D gene (5 bases each). This CDR3 comprises 12 residues. Trimming cost V 5 bases and J 2 bases, with 10 bases left between them. Germline V gene lookup returns CDR1 DFQATT and CDR2 SNEGSKA (reference sequence). The CDR3 spells CSAGDGTYEQYF. CDR3 coding DNA: TGCAGTGCTGGGGACGGAACCTACGAGCAGTACTTC.

There are a few counts of this clonotype. CDR3 loop: CASSYSGTGLDEQYF. CDR3 nucleotides: TGTGCCAGCAGTTACTCTGGGACAGGTTTGGACGAGCAGTACTTC. The chain couples TRBV6-2 or TRBV6-3 to TRBJ2-7, with 8 bases fitting TRBD1. CDR3 length: 15 residues. Looked up from germline, CDR1 is MNHEY and CDR2 is SVGEGT. The V gene end was trimmed by 0 bases and the J gene end by 5 bases; junction bases not matched to a gene: 6.

This clonotype was picked up a small number of times. The chain employs TRBV27 and TRBJ1-2; D call uncertain. Germline V gene lookup returns CDR1 MNHEY and CDR2 SMNVEV (reference sequence). This CDR3 is built from 15 residues. Between the trimmed V and J ends, which lost 0 bases and 6 bases, there was a span of 14 bases. In nucleotides, the CDR3 is TGTGCCAGCAGTTTATCGATACCCCTAATGGATGGCTACACCTTC. It is translated as CASSLSIPLMDGYTF.

CDR3 bases: TGTGCCAGTAGTATAGCTCGGACAAGCAGCTCCTACGAGCAGTACTTC. It specifies CASSIARTSSSYEQYF. The rearrangement joins TRBV19 to TRBJ2-7, with TRBD1 as a possible D gene (5 bases). The CDR3 covers 16 residues. Looked up from germline, CDR1 is LNHDA and CDR2 is SQIVND (reference sequence). The V gene lost 1 base and the J gene lost 0 bases, with 13 bases spanning the gap.

This chain links TRBV18 with TRBJ1-1, with TRBD1 as a possible D gene (5 bases). The V end was cut by 3 bases, the J end by 11 bases, with 13 bases between. CDR1 and CDR2 (germline): KGHSH, LQKENI. This CDR3 is 12 amino acids long. CDR3 sequence reads: CASSPSDRPAFF. In DNA, the CDR3 is TGTGCCAGCTCACCCTCCGACAGACCCGCTTTCTTT.

This clonotype occurred a few times. The chain combines TRBV5-1 with TRBJ2-7; D is ambiguous. V was cut by 3 bases and J by 3 bases, with 13 bases left in between. Germline-derived CDR1 and CDR2 are SGHRS and YFSETQ. This CDR3 is built from 14 residues. The CDR3 sequence: CASSSGTEYYEQYF. For the CDR3, the DNA is TGCGCCAGCAGCTCGGGTACTGAGTACTACGAGCAGTACTTC.